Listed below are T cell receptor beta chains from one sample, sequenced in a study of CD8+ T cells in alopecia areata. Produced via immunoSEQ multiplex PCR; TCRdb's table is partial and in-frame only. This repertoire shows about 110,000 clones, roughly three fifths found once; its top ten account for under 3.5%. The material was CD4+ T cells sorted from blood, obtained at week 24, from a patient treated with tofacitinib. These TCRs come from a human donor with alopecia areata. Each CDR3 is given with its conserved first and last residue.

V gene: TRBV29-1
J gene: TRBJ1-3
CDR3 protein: CSAFKYSGNTIYF

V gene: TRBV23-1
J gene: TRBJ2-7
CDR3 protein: CASSQGGLDEQYF

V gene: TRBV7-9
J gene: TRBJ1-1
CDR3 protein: CASSLVSREAFF

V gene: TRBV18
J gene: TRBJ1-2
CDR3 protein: CASSPRDEGVGGYTF

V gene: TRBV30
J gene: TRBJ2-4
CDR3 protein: CAVSTGGFQYF

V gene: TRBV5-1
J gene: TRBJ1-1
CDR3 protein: CASSLDPGSLNTEAFF

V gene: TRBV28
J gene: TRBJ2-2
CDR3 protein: CASSLSPTGKTGELFF

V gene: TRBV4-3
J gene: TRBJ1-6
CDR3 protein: CASSQDAGWSSPLHF

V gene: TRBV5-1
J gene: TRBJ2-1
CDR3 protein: CASSLQGESFNEQFF

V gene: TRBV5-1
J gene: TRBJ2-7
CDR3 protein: CASSFTGGVSYEQYF

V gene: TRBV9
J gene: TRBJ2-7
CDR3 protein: CASSVGLTLPYEQYF

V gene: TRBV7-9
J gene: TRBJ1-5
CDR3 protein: CASTYGNQPQHF

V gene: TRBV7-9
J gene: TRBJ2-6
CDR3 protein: CASRPGLSQTGANVLTF

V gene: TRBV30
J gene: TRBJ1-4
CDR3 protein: CAWAKPGGLATNEKLFF

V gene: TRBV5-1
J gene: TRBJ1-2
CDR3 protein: CASSQGANYGYTF

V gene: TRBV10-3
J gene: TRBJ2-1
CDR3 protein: CAISPGDRSGNEQFF

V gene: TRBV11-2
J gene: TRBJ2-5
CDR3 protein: CASSPGLRGKETQYF

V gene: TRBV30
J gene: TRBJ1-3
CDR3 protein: CAWRLPTGYGGNTIYF

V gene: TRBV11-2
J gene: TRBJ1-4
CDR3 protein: CASSSRDSFGQKLFF

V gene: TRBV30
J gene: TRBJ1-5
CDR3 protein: CAWAFLGGGQPQHF

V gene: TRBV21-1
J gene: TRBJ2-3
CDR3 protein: CASSKGLTSGGDSTDTQYF

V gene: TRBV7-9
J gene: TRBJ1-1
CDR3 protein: CASSLGLGSGSTEAFF

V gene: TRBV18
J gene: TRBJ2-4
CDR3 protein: CASSPRAKLVIQYF

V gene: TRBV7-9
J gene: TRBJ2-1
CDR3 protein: CASSPGTVGEQFF

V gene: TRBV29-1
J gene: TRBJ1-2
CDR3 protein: CSVLTGNGYTF

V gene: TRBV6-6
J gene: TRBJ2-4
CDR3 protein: CASSGQGPIQYF

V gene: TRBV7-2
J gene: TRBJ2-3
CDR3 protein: CASSSMRDTQYF

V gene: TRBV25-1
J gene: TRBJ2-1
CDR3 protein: CASSAQESYNEQFF

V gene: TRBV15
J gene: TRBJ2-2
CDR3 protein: CATSRDQGANTGELFF

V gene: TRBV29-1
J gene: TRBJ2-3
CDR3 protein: CSVDSGGAQDTQYF